This T cell receptor (beta chain) was retrieved from a study of blood T cell repertoires in COVID-19. This CDR3 has 17 residues. The V end lost 4 bases, the J end lost 1 base, and 14 bases lay between the germline ends. CDR1 and CDR2 from the germline V gene are KGHSH and LQKENI. Using immunoSEQ multiplex PCR, the repertoire was profiled, and TCRdb retains in-frame clones only, with some absent. The table lists some 340,000 clones, roughly nine tenths of them singletons. The chain employs TRBV18 and TRBJ2-6; a possible D gene is TRBD1 (6 bases). The receptor was isolated from a woman aged 25 to 45 who had been exposed to COVID-19. Sequenced: PBMCs or T cells enriched from blood (not recorded which). The CDR3 is CASSHTTGRSGANVLTF. CDR3 nucleotide sequence: TGTGCCAGCTCACACACGACAGGAAGGTCTGGGGCCAACGTCCTGACTTTC.